The rows below give T cell receptor beta chains drawn from one sample of a study of blood T cell repertoires in COVID-19. Here immunoSEQ multiplex PCR was the method, and the copy in TCRdb shows in-frame clones only, minus some. The sample lists 99,000 or so clones, about 89% occurring once. Sequenced: peripheral blood. The receptors were sampled from a man in his fifties with acute or convalescent COVID-19. Each CDR3 is given with its conserved first and last residue. Each record gives: V gene, J gene, clone size, D gene, CDR3 protein, CDR3 DNA. The D gene is left open where the match is weak. A clone size is listed for some rows: how often the clone was seen (once, few, many), or a class if it is expanded.

TRBV5-4	TRBJ2-1	NA	TRBD2	CASSHSGGSYNEQFF	TGTGCCAGCAGCCATTCGGGGGGCTCCTACAATGAGCAGTTCTTC
TRBV19	TRBJ2-1	NA	TRBD1	CASSLRATGGDEQFF	TGTGCCAGTAGTCTCCGGGCGACAGGGGGCGATGAGCAGTTCTTC
TRBV7-6	TRBJ2-1	few	TRBD2	CASSSSTSGSFPFF	TGTGCCAGCAGCTCGTCGACTAGCGGGAGTTTCCCGTTCTTC
TRBV10-1	TRBJ1-2	few	NA	CASSYTGSYGYTF	TGCGCCAGCAGTTATACAGGATCGTATGGCTACACCTTC
TRBV2	TRBJ2-7	NA	TRBD1	CASDRGSEQYF	TGTGCTTCCGACAGGGGTAGCGAGCAGTACTTC
TRBV10-2	TRBJ2-1	NA	TRBD2	CASQPGLAYNEQFF	TGCGCCAGTCAGCCGGGACTAGCCTACAATGAGCAGTTCTTC
TRBV18	TRBJ2-1	NA	NA	CASSLGQGQFF	TGTGCCAGCTCTCTCGGCCAGGGCCAGTTCTTC
TRBV12-3/TRBV12-4	TRBJ2-2	NA	NA	CASAQGPGELFF	TGTGCCAGCGCTCAGGGGCCCGGGGAGCTGTTTTTT
TRBV9	TRBJ2-5	NA	NA	CASSPGLGETQYF	TGTGCCAGCAGCCCGGGACTCGGAGAGACCCAGTACTTC
TRBV3-1/TRBV3-2	TRBJ1-2	NA	TRBD1	CASSQRAGGSYGYTF	TGTGCCAGCAGCCAAAGGGCAGGGGGCAGTTATGGCTACACCTTC
TRBV5-5	TRBJ2-3	NA	NA	CASSLGLARDTQYF	TGTGCCAGCAGCTTGGGTCTAGCGAGGGATACGCAGTATTTT
TRBV5-1	TRBJ2-1	NA	NA	CASSLGDSPLLFF	TGCGCCAGCAGCTTGGGGGACTCTCCTTTACTGTTCTTC
TRBV18	TRBJ2-5	NA	NA	CASSQTGPTQETQYF	TGTGCCAGCTCACAAACAGGGCCGACCCAAGAGACCCAGTACTTC
TRBV12-3/TRBV12-4	TRBJ2-7	NA	TRBD2	CASSLAGGPEQYF	TGTGCCAGCAGTTTAGCGGGAGGGCCCGAGCAGTACTTC
TRBV7-2	TRBJ2-3	NA	TRBD2	CASSSGLAGATDTQYF	TGTGCCAGCAGCTCCGGACTAGCGGGAGCCACAGATACGCAGTATTTT
TRBV7-9	TRBJ2-1	NA	TRBD1	CASRPTGGNEQFF	TGTGCCAGCAGGCCAACAGGGGGCAATGAGCAGTTCTTC
TRBV7-9	TRBJ1-2	NA	TRBD1	CASSWDRAGGYTF	TGTGCCAGCAGCTGGGACAGGGCGGGTGGCTACACCTTC
TRBV29-1	TRBJ2-1	NA	TRBD2	CSVPTGLAGVGEQFF	TGCAGCGTTCCTACGGGACTAGCGGGAGTTGGTGAGCAGTTCTTC
TRBV4-2	TRBJ2-7	NA	TRBD2	CASSLSRNLAAYEQYF	TGTGCCAGCAGCCTTTCAAGAAACCTAGCGGCCTACGAGCAGTACTTC
TRBV5-4	TRBJ2-7	NA	NA	CASSPAGGGSVDEQYF	TGTGCCAGCAGCCCGGCCGGGGGTGGATCTGTCGACGAGCAGTACTTC
TRBV12-3/TRBV12-4	TRBJ1-2	NA	TRBD1	CASSLRQGKGYTF	TGTGCCAGCAGTTTAAGACAGGGGAAGGGCTACACCTTC
TRBV19	TRBJ2-1	NA	NA	CASSSQTAGHNEQFF	TGTGCCAGTAGTAGTCAGACAGCTGGGCACAATGAGCAGTTCTTC
TRBV3-1/TRBV3-2	TRBJ1-6	NA	TRBD1	CASSHGGTGVLTPLHF	TGTGCCAGCAGCCATGGCGGGACAGGGGTTTTAACACCCCTCCACTTT
TRBV5-1	TRBJ2-7	NA	TRBD1	CASSTGQALDEQYF	TGCGCCAGCAGCACGGGACAGGCCCTCGACGAGCAGTACTTC